This T cell receptor beta chain was captured by sequencing in a study of sequential checkpoint blockade in melanoma. Study in general: After both sequences, patients received maintenance nivolumab.

TCRdb's table, derived via immunoSEQ multiplex PCR, lists solely in-frame clones and lacks some. The profile shows 13,000 or so clones, about 28% of them singletons. Germline V gives CDR1 SGDLS, CDR2 YYNGEE. The CDR3 has 16 amino acids. Trimming removed 5 bases from V and 0 bases from J, with 15 bases in between. Specified treatment: randomized to nivolumab then ipilimumab (arm A) or the reverse (arm B). Sequenced here: tumor tissue (inferred from file names), sampled from a patient given nivolumab and ipilimumab in sequence. The receptor's source is a human donor with melanoma. The chain is built from TRBV9 and TRBJ1-3, with no clear D. In nucleotides, the CDR3 is TGTGCCAGCAGTTTACCTCGGACCGGCTCTGGAAACACCATATATTTT. It is translated as CASSLPRTGSGNTIYF. Full variable domain (missing parts from reference TRBV9 and TRBJ1-3): DSGVTQTPKHLITATGQRVTLRCSPRSGDLSVYWYQQSLDQGLQFLIQYYNGEERAKGNILERFSAQQFPDLHSELNLSSLELGDSALYFCASSLPRTGSGNTIYFGEGSWLTVV.